In this sample, the clone carrying this T cell receptor (beta chain) turned up a few times. TCRdb analysed the RT-PCR reads with MiXCR anew, one entry per CDR3 protein. The repertoire includes more than 550,000 distinct CDR3 sequences, 11% to 15% of them detected once, and 3.6% sits in the top ten. CDR1 and CDR2 (germline): DFQATT, SNEGSKA (reference sequence). Trimming cost V 2 bases and J 0 bases; bases outside gene matches: 4. There are 16 residues in the CDR3. The receptor comes from a female donor in good health, serving as a healthy control. The chain uses TRBV20-1 and TRBJ2-3; TRBD1 agrees at 11 bases. The sequenced material came from memory CD4+ T cells from blood. The CDR3, as DNA: TGCAGTGCTAGAACCTGGGACAGGGGGAGCACAGATACGCAGTATTTT. Residues: CSARTWDRGSTDTQYF.